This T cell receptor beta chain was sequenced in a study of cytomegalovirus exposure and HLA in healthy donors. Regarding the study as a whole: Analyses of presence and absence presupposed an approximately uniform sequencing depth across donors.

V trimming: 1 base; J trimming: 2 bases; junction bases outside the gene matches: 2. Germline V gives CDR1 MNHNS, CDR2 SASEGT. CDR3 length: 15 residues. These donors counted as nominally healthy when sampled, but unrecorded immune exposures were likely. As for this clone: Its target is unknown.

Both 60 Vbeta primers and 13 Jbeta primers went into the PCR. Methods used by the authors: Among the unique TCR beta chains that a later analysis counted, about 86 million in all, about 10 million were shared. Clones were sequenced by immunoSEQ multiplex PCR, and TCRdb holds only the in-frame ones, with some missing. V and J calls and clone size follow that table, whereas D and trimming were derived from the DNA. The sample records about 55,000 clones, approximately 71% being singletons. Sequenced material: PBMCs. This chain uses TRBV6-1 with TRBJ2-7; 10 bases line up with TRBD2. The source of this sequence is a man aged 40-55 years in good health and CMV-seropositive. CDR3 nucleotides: TGTGCCAGCAGTGAAGAAGCGGGGGGGACCTACGAGCAGTACTTC. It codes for CASSEEAGGTYEQYF.